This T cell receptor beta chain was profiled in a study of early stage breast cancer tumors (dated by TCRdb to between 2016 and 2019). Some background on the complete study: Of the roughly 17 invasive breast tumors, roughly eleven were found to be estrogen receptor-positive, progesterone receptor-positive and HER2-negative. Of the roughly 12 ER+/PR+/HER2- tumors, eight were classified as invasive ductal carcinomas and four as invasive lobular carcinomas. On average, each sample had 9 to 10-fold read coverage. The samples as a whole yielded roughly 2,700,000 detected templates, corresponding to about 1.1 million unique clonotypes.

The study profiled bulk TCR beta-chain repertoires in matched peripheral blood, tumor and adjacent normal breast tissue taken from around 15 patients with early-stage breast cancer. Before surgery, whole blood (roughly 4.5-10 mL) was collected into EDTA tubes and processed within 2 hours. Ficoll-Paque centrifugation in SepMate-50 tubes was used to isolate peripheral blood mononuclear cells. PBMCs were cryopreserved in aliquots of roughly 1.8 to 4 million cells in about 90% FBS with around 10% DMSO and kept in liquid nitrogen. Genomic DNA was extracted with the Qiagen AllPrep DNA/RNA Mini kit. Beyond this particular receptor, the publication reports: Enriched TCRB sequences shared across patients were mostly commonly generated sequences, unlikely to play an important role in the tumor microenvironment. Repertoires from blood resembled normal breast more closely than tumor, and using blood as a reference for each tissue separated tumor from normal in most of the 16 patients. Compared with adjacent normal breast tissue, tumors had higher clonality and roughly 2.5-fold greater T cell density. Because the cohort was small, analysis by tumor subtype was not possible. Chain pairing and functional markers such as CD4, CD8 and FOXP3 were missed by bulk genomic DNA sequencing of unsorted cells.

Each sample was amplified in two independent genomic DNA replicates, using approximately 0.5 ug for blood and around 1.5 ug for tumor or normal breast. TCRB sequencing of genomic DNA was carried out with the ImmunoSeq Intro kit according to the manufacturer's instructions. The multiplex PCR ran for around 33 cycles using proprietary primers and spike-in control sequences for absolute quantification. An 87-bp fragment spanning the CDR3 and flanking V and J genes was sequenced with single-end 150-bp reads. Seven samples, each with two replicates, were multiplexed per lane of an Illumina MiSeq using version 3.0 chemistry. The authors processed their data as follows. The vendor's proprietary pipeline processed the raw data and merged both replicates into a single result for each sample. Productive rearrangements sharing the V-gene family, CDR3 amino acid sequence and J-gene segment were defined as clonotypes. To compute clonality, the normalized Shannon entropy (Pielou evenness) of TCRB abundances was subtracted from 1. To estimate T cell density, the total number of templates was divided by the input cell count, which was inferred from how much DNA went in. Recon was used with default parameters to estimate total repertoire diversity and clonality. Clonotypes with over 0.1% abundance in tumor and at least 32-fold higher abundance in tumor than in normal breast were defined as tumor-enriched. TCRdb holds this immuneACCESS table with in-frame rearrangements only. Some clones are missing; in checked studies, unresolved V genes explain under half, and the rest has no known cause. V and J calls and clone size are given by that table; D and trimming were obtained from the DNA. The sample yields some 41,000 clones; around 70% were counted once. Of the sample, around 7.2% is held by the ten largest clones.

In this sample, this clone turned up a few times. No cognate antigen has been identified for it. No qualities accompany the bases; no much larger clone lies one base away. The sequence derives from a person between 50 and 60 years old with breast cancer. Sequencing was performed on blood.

The CDR3 reads CSVRTGQKEAFF. The DNA sequence is given as TGCAGCGTGAGGACAGGACAAAAAGAGGCTTTCTTT. The rearrangement combines TRBV29-1 with TRBJ1-1; a stretch of 7 junction bases matches TRBD1. The V end gives up 6 bases and the J end 11 bases, leaving 12 bases in the junction not matched to a gene. From cysteine to phenylalanine, the CDR3 is 12 amino acids long. Left in the record is the CDR3 DNA by itself, 36 bases read in frame from the first base. Reading the germline V gene gives CDR1 SQVTM and CDR2 ANQGSEA.